The rows below give T cell receptor beta chains drawn from one sample of a study of control samples from healthy donors and cancer patients. Only in-frame clones appear in the TCRdb table, and some are missing; sequencing was by immunoSEQ multiplex PCR. The sample holds 150,000 to 200,000 clones, around 94% seen once. Sequencing was performed on blood. These receptors were collected from a man aged 30-40 years in good health. CDR3s include the opening cysteine and the closing phenylalanine or tryptophan. The D gene is left open where the match is weak. The size of a clone is reported for some rows only, either as once, few or many, or as a class for expanded clones.

v_gene	j_gene	abundance	d_gene	CDR3aa	CDR3nt
TRBV6-2/TRBV6-3	TRBJ1-5	-	-	CASSADRWGNQPQHF	TGTGCCAGCAGCGCCGACAGGTGGGGCAATCAGCCCCAGCATTTT
TRBV6-1	TRBJ2-1	-	-	CASSEGRLRRQFF	TGTGCCAGCAGTGAAGGACGCTTGCGTCGGCAGTTCTTC
TRBV19	TRBJ2-3	-	-	CASSRLEGSTQYF	TGTGCCAGTAGCCGTTTGGAGGGGTCTACGCAGTATTTT
TRBV4-2	TRBJ1-5	once	-	CASSQEFGIEYYPQHF	TGTGCCAGCAGCCAAGAGTTTGGGATAGAGTATTATCCCCAGCATTTT
TRBV30	TRBJ1-4	-	TRBD1	CAWSVGGQGISEKLFF	TGTGCCTGGAGTGTAGGGGGACAGGGGATTAGTGAAAAACTGTTTTTT
TRBV12-3/TRBV12-4	TRBJ2-7	-	-	CASTDGYYEQYF	TGTGCCAGCACGGACGGATACTACGAGCAGTACTTC
TRBV15	TRBJ2-5	-	TRBD1	CATSRGPGQGEETQYF	TGTGCCACCAGCAGAGGTCCGGGACAGGGGGAAGAGACCCAGTACTTC
TRBV7-9	TRBJ1-4	-	TRBD1	CASSSNIRTGKEKLFF	TGTGCCAGCAGCTCGAATATTCGGACAGGCAAGGAAAAACTGTTTTTT
TRBV5-1	TRBJ1-2	-	-	CASSRGQTANYGYTF	TGCGCCAGCAGCCGCGGACAGACAGCTAACTATGGCTACACCTTC
TRBV28	TRBJ1-2	-	-	CASRVGSHGYTF	TGTGCCAGCAGGGTAGGGTCTCATGGCTACACCTTC
TRBV29-1	TRBJ2-3	-	-	CSTHTDTQYF	TGCAGCACCCACACAGATACGCAGTATTTT
TRBV14	TRBJ2-1	-	-	CASSRYNEQFF	TGTGCCAGCAGCCGCTACAATGAGCAGTTCTTC
TRBV9	TRBJ1-3	-	-	CASSRTGTRNTIYF	TGTGCCAGCAGCCGGACCGGGACGAGAAACACCATATATTTT
TRBV9	TRBJ1-2	-	-	CASSAQDSYLYGYTF	TGTGCCAGCAGCGCCCAGGACAGTTACCTCTATGGCTACACCTTC
TRBV19	TRBJ1-1	-	-	CASSIQGWSTEAFF	TGTGCCAGTAGTATACAGGGGTGGAGCACTGAAGCTTTCTTT
TRBV6-1	TRBJ2-7	-	-	CASTEAETPRVEQYF	TGTGCCAGCACTGAAGCTGAAACCCCCCGGGTCGAGCAGTACTTC
TRBV27	TRBJ2-1	-	-	CASINRTDNEQFF	TGTGCCAGCATTAATAGGACAGACAATGAGCAGTTCTTC
TRBV30	TRBJ2-1	-	-	CAWSGTHHNEQFF	TGTGCCTGGAGCGGGACACACCACAATGAGCAGTTCTTC
TRBV4-3	TRBJ1-5	-	-	CASSSREGQPQHF	TGCGCCAGCAGCTCCAGGGAGGGTCAGCCCCAGCATTTT
TRBV2	TRBJ1-1	-	TRBD1	CASMRDSYPGAFF	TGTGCCAGCATGAGGGACAGCTACCCGGGAGCTTTCTTT
TRBV5-6	TRBJ2-1	once	-	CASSSNRGEQFF	TGTGCCAGCAGCTCAAACCGCGGTGAGCAGTTCTTC
TRBV6-6	TRBJ1-1	-	-	CASSAGGWNTEAFF	TGTGCCAGCAGCGCCGGCGGGTGGAACACTGAAGCTTTCTTT
TRBV19	TRBJ1-3	-	-	CASSIVGVSGNTIYF	TGTGCCAGTAGTATAGTGGGAGTCTCTGGAAACACCATATATTTT
TRBV11-2	TRBJ2-1	-	TRBD2	CASSTGLAGYNEQFF	TGTGCCAGCAGCACGGGACTAGCGGGTTACAATGAGCAGTTCTTC
TRBV30	TRBJ1-1	-	-	CAWSLLEAFF	TGTGCCTGGAGTCTACTTGAAGCTTTCTTT
TRBV3-1/TRBV3-2	TRBJ1-1	few	TRBD1	CASSQKGVGQGAFF	TGTGCCAGCAGCCAAAAGGGGGTGGGACAGGGAGCTTTCTTT
TRBV21-1	TRBJ2-7	-	-	CASSKGGTGVGGKQYF	TGTGCCAGCAGCAAAGGGGGGACAGGGGTGGGAGGTAAGCAGTACTTC
TRBV28	TRBJ2-1	-	TRBD2	CASSLWAGASYNEQFF	TGTGCCAGCAGTTTATGGGCGGGAGCCTCGTACAATGAGCAGTTCTTC
TRBV4-3	TRBJ1-1	-	TRBD1	CASSQETGAEAFF	TGCGCCAGCAGCCAAGAGACAGGGGCTGAAGCTTTCTTT
TRBV12-3/TRBV12-4	TRBJ1-5	-	-	CASAEGNQPQHF	TGTGCCAGCGCCGAGGGGAATCAGCCCCAGCATTTT
TRBV18	TRBJ1-1	once	TRBD1	CASSPRTGRDTEAFF	TGTGCCAGCTCACCTAGGACAGGGAGGGACACTGAAGCTTTCTTT
TRBV7-9	TRBJ1-2	-	-	CASSPGANYGYTF	TGTGCCAGCAGCCCCGGGGCTAACTATGGCTACACCTTC
TRBV2	TRBJ2-2	-	TRBD2	CASRTSGGRRTGELFF	TGTGCCAGCCGGACTAGCGGGGGTCGTCGCACCGGGGAGCTGTTTTTT
TRBV18	TRBJ2-1	-	-	CASSPRLTNNEQFF	TGTGCCAGCTCACCGAGGCTAACCAACAATGAGCAGTTCTTC
TRBV5-1	TRBJ2-5	-	TRBD2	CASSPGRAPKETQYF	TGCGCCAGCAGCCCAGGGAGGGCCCCCAAAGAGACCCAGTACTTC
TRBV11-2	TRBJ2-7	-	-	CASSLVWDPTYEQYF	TGTGCCAGCAGCTTAGTTTGGGATCCGACCTACGAGCAGTACTTC
TRBV27	TRBJ1-1	-	-	CASSLSVRSERAEAFF	TGTGCCAGCAGTTTAAGCGTAAGGTCTGAGAGGGCTGAAGCTTTCTTT
TRBV4-3	TRBJ2-2	-	-	CASSQDPGGRNTGELFF	TGCGCCAGCAGCCAAGATCCAGGCGGTAGGAACACCGGGGAGCTGTTTTTT
TRBV2	TRBJ1-1	-	-	CASRLRGVTNTEAFF	TGTGCCAGCAGGCTCCGGGGGGTCACGAACACTGAAGCTTTCTTT
TRBV24-1	TRBJ2-1	-	-	CATSPPGANEQFF	TGTGCCACCAGCCCTCCGGGAGCCAATGAGCAGTTCTTC
TRBV2	TRBJ2-5	-	-	CASAQDQETQYF	TGTGCCAGTGCACAAGACCAAGAGACCCAGTACTTC
TRBV19	TRBJ1-1	-	TRBD1	CASSFLQGAGAEAFF	TGTGCCAGTAGTTTCCTACAGGGGGCGGGTGCTGAAGCTTTCTTT
TRBV2	TRBJ2-7	few	-	CASSERGSTYEQYF	TGTGCCAGCAGTGAGAGGGGGTCGACCTACGAGCAGTACTTC
TRBV7-9	TRBJ2-5	-	-	CASSLAGTETQYF	TGTGCCAGCAGCTTAGCCGGTACAGAGACCCAGTACTTC
TRBV4-2	TRBJ1-1	-	-	CASSQGNRRFNTEAFF	TGTGCCAGCAGCCAAGGTAACCGGAGGTTTAACACTGAAGCTTTCTTT
TRBV30	TRBJ1-3	-	-	CAWPRNGGNTIYF	TGTGCCTGGCCACGGAACGGTGGAAACACCATATATTTT
TRBV30	TRBJ2-5	-	TRBD2	CAYGRGQETQYF	TGTGCCTACGGGAGGGGGCAAGAGACCCAGTACTTC
TRBV10-3	TRBJ2-7	-	-	CAISERAYEQYF	TGTGCCATCAGTGAGAGGGCCTACGAGCAGTACTTC
TRBV3-1/TRBV3-2	TRBJ1-6	-	-	CATSGTENSPLHF	TGTGCCACATCCGGGACGGAGAATTCACCCCTCCACTTT